These 30 T cell receptor beta chains were all obtained from the same sample, sequenced in a study of blood T cells in healthy people across ages. The use of a sample-barcoded 5' primer and a J-beta primer mix characterized a second PCR of roughly 6 to 11 cycles. Each CDR3 protein gets one entry after TCRdb re-called the 5' RACE reads with MiXCR. The table lists about 640,000 distinct CDR3 sequences, 58% of them singletons. Source material: blood. All receptors come from a man aged 60 to 69 in good health.

This chain uses TRBV5-1 with TRBJ2-3, with TRBD1 as a possible D gene (6 bases). Looked up from germline, CDR1 is SGHRS and CDR2 is YFSETQ. Trimming removed 4 bases from V and 4 bases from J, with 10 bases in between. The CDR3 totals 13 residues. The CDR3 DNA sequence: TGCGCCAGCAGCCCAGGGGTGTCAGATACGCAGTATTTT. Encoded protein: CASSPGVSDTQYF.

This chain uses TRBV12-3 or TRBV12-4 with TRBJ2-3; TRBD1 aligns across 8 bases. The V segment lost 8 bases and the J segment 6 bases; nucleotides outside the gene matches: 10. This CDR3 is built from 14 residues. The chain's CDR3 is CASVPGGRGDTQYF. DNA of the CDR3: TGTGCCAGCGTTCCAGGGGGCCGAGGGGATACGCAGTATTTT.

The rearrangement joins TRBV29-1 to TRBJ2-1; 9 bases are a match to TRBD1. The CDR3 sequence is 12 residues long. With V trimmed by 3 bases and J by 12 bases, 6 bases remained unmatched. CDR1 and CDR2 from the germline V gene are SQVTM and ANQGSEA. The CDR3 loop is CSVDITTGGQFF. DNA of the CDR3: TGCAGCGTTGACATCACGACAGGGGGGCAGTTCTTC.

Only one count was recorded for this clonotype. The chain is built from TRBV12-3 or TRBV12-4 and TRBJ2-5, with D possibly TRBD1 on 6 matching bases. This CDR3 is 14 amino acids long. Deletions cut 6 bases from V and 5 bases from J, with 16 bases between. Here the CDR3 DNA reads TGTGCCAGCAGACGGGACACCTCGGGGGAGACCCAGTACTTC. It encodes CASRRDTSGETQYF.

A single count supports this clonotype. The genes are TRBV25-1 and TRBJ2-1, with D perhaps being TRBD1 or TRBD2 (6 bases each). V lost 7 bases to trimming and J lost 13 bases, with 26 bases between them. Per the germline V gene, CDR1 is MGHDK and CDR2 is SYGVNS. This CDR3 contains 15 residues. CDR3 protein: CASISGAGIGETQFF. For the CDR3, the DNA is TGTGCCAGCATTTCGGGGGCGGGGATCGGAGAGACCCAGTTCTTC.

The chain has TRBV6-6 and TRBJ1-5; perhaps TRBD1 as D (6 bases). Germline-derived CDR1 and CDR2 are MNHNY and SVGAGI (reference sequence). V was trimmed by 6 bases and J by 5 bases, leaving 17 bases between them. The CDR3 runs to 15 residues. The chain's CDR3 is CASRGHTQGYQPQHF. As DNA, the CDR3 is TGTGCCAGCAGAGGACACACCCAGGGGTATCAGCCCCAGCATTTT.

The chain is built from TRBV20-1 and TRBJ2-5; TRBD2 agrees at 13 bases. Germline V lookup: CDR1 DFQATT, CDR2 SNEGSKA (reference sequence). V shed 6 bases, J shed 5 bases, and the junction held 9 bases outside the gene matches. This CDR3 comprises 15 residues. DNA for the CDR3: TGCAGTGCCCCCAAGCCGGGACTAGCGGGGGAGACCCAGTACTTC. This sequence encodes CSAPKPGLAGETQYF.

The J gene is TRBJ2-5, the V gene TRBV6-2 or TRBV6-3, with 9 bases matching TRBD2. CDR1 is MNHEY and CDR2 is SVGEGT in the germline V gene. This CDR3 has 16 amino acids. V lost 3 bases to trimming and J lost 1 base; unmatched junction nucleotides: 6. The CDR3 DNA reads as TGTGCCAGCAGTTATGATCCGGGACTAGCCCAAGAGACCCAGTACTTC. It encodes CASSYDPGLAQETQYF.

The chain combines TRBV7-2 with TRBJ2-3; D is uncertain. The CDR3 is made up of 15 amino acids. Trimming left V 5 bases short and J 11 bases short, with 23 bases between. The germline CDR1 and CDR2 sequences are SGHTA and FQGNSA. The CDR3 DNA follows: TGTGCCAGCAGCCTCGGGTCCCCTTATAACAATGAGCAGTATTTT. It translates to CASSLGSPYNNEQYF.

V gene TRBV5-1 combines with J gene TRBJ1-1, with D unclear. The CDR3 is 14 residues long. Germline V gives CDR1 SGHRS, CDR2 YFSETQ. V was trimmed by 5 bases and J by 0 bases, leaving 11 bases between them. The chain's CDR3 is CASSGGAMNTEAFF. In DNA, the CDR3 is TGCGCCAGCAGTGGCGGCGCGATGAACACTGAAGCTTTCTTT.

The chain recombines TRBV29-1 with TRBJ1-2, with a weak D call TRBD1 (6 bases). Germline CDR1 SQVTM, CDR2 ANQGSEA. The CDR3 totals 14 residues. V lost 0 bases, J lost 7 bases, and 15 bases lay in between. This chain's CDR3 is CSVEDPTGKGGYTF. CDR3 in DNA: TGCAGCGTTGAAGATCCCACAGGGAAGGGTGGCTACACCTTC.

This clonotype showed up just a few times. This chain uses TRBV4-2 with TRBJ2-1; D remains unclear. Germline CDR1 LGHNA, CDR2 YNFKEQ. V was shortened by 2 bases and J by 0 bases, with 11 bases between the two germline ends. This CDR3 comprises 16 residues. The CDR3 region is CASSQRRGGSYNEQFF. CDR3 bases: TGTGCCAGCAGCCAAAGACGAGGCGGCTCCTACAATGAGCAGTTCTTC.

This clonotype was counted only a few times. The chain has TRBV12-3 or TRBV12-4 and TRBJ2-7, with D possibly being TRBD1 or TRBD2 (7 bases each). The CDR3 length is 15 residues. V was pared by 3 bases and J by 3 bases, with 15 bases between. CDR3 loop: CASSLGRGLLYEQYF. CDR3 bases: TGTGCCAGCAGTTTGGGGAGGGGGCTCCTCTACGAGCAGTACTTC.

At least ten counts were recorded for this clonotype. The chain combines TRBV5-1 with TRBJ1-2; D gene uncertain. V was clipped by 4 bases and J by 6 bases, with 10 bases between them. Per germline, CDR1 SGHRS and CDR2 YFSETQ. The CDR3 totals 12 residues. Written as DNA, the CDR3 is TGCGCCAGCAGCCCCCTGGCCGATGGCTACACCTTC. Translation gives CASSPLADGYTF.

The chain has TRBV7-2 and TRBJ2-4; D gene uncertain. The V gene's germline CDR1 is SGHTA and CDR2 FQGNSA. V was pared by 1 base and J by 11 bases, with 9 bases between. The CDR3 covers 12 residues. The CDR3 region is CASSLGVDLQYF. The CDR3 coding sequence is TGTGCCAGCAGCTTAGGGGTAGACCTTCAGTACTTC.

This clonotype was detected once. V is TRBV9 and J is TRBJ2-5, with a tentative D call TRBD2 (6 bases). This CDR3 comprises 14 residues. Per the germline V gene, CDR1 is SGDLS and CDR2 is YYNGEE. Between the trimmed V and J ends, which lost 0 bases and 8 bases, there was a span of 14 bases. The CDR3 sequence is CASSVGGVASTQYF. CDR3 in DNA: TGTGCCAGCAGCGTAGGGGGGGTGGCTTCTACCCAGTACTTC.

In this sample, this clonotype turned up a few times. The chain employs TRBV4-1 and TRBJ1-2; 8 nucleotides agree with TRBD1. This CDR3 region has 14 residues. Looked up from germline, CDR1 is MGHRA and CDR2 is YSYEKL. V shed 3 bases and J 4 bases; nucleotides not matched to a gene: 4. CDR3 amino acids: CASSHDRGGYGYTF. The CDR3, as DNA: TGCGCCAGCAGCCATGACAGGGGCGGCTATGGCTACACCTTC.

This clonotype has more than one count but fewer than ten. The rearrangement uses TRBV12-3 or TRBV12-4 and TRBJ2-7; D uncertain. Trimming left V 1 base short and J 0 bases short, with 10 bases between. The CDR3 has 15 amino acids. CDR3: CASSLGGSGSYEQYF. The CDR3 nucleotides are TGTGCCAGCAGTTTAGGGGGTTCGGGCTCCTACGAGCAGTACTTC.

The chain couples TRBV12-3 or TRBV12-4 to TRBJ2-3; TRBD1 agrees at 8 bases. J was trimmed by 3 bases and V by 6 bases; bases with no gene match: 8. This CDR3 comprises 15 residues. DNA of the CDR3: TGTGCCAGCAGGCCGGACAGGGACTTTACAGATACGCAGTATTTT. It is translated as CASRPDRDFTDTQYF.

The genes are TRBV6-5 and TRBJ1-2, with a possible D match to TRBD1 (5 bases). The germline CDR1 and CDR2 sequences are MNHEY and SVGAGI. Between the trimmed V and J ends, which lost 5 bases and 4 bases, there was a span of 11 bases. The CDR3 is 13 residues long. CDR3 bases: TGTGCCAGCAGTACGGGGGAAGGCTATGGCTACACCTTC. Its protein product is CASSTGEGYGYTF.

This clonotype was detected once. The chain carries TRBV7-9 and TRBJ1-1; D may be TRBD1 (5 bases). The V end was cut by 10 bases, the J end by 0 bases, with 12 bases between. The CDR3 has 13 residues. Per the germline V gene, CDR1 is SEHNR and CDR2 is FQNEAQ (reference sequence). The chain's CDR3 is CAKTGPLNTEAFF. The CDR3 coding sequence is TGTGCCAAGACGGGACCCCTGAACACTGAAGCTTTCTTT.

This clonotype came up a few times. The rearrangement uses TRBV9 and TRBJ1-2; D may be TRBD1 (5 bases). This CDR3 region has 14 residues. Trimming took 0 bases from V and 8 from J, leaving 14 bases between them. CDR1 and CDR2 (germline): SGDLS, YYNGEE. This CDR3 is CASSVDPGRGGYTF. Written as DNA, the CDR3 is TGTGCCAGCAGCGTAGACCCAGGGAGGGGCGGCTACACCTTC.

As concerns this clonotype: At one end, the junction sequence differs from germline, possibly due to a read error. V usage is TRBV12-3 or TRBV12-4 and J usage is TRBJ2-2, with a possible D match to TRBD2 (7 bases). This CDR3 comprises 13 residues. In nucleotides, the CDR3 is TGTGCCAGCAGTGTTGGGGGGGCCGGAGAGCTGTTTTTT. Translation gives CASSVGGAGELFF.

The CDR3 is CASSAFGTGFLYEQYF. As DNA, the CDR3 is TGCGCCAGCAGTGCCTTTGGGACAGGATTCCTCTACGAGCAGTACTTC. The V and J genes are TRBV10-1 and TRBJ2-7, with 8 positions matching TRBD1. The V gene end was trimmed by 4 bases and the J gene end by 3 bases; junction bases not matched to a gene: 11. This CDR3 has 16 amino acids. Germline V gives CDR1 WNHNN, CDR2 SYGVQD (reference sequence).

The rearrangement joins TRBV2 to TRBJ1-6, with D uncertain. The germline V gene has CDR1 SNHLY and CDR2 FYNNEI. The CDR3 loop spans 13 amino acids. The ends were cut back, 5 bases at V and 7 bases at J, with 9 bases in the middle. The CDR3 here is CASSSRLNSPLHF. DNA of the CDR3: TGTGCCAGCAGTTCTCGACTGAATTCACCCCTCCACTTT. Full variable domain (missing parts from reference TRBV2 and TRBJ1-6): EPEVTQTPSHQVTQMGQEVILRCVPISNHLYFYWYRQILGQKVEFLVSFYNNEISEKSEIFDDQFSVERPDGSNFTLKIRSTKLEDSAMYFCASSSRLNSPLHFGNGTRLTVT.

The chain links TRBV20-1 to TRBJ2-1, with 7 nucleotides matching TRBD2. CDR1 and CDR2 (germline): DFQATT, SNEGSKA (reference sequence). CDR3 length: 12 amino acids. Trimming removed 3 bases from V and 6 bases from J; junction bases left unmatched: 2. CDR3 loop: CSASGGSNEQFF. DNA of the CDR3: TGCAGTGCTAGCGGGGGGAGCAATGAGCAGTTCTTC.

The gene calls are TRBV29-1 and TRBJ1-5, with D uncertain. Trimming cost V 8 bases and J 5 bases, with 16 bases left between them. The CDR3 spans 13 residues. Looked up from germline, CDR1 is SQVTM and CDR2 is ANQGSEA. CDR3: CSILAASDQPQHF. The CDR3 bases are TGCAGCATACTTGCAGCCTCGGATCAGCCCCAGCATTTT.

This chain joins TRBV27 and TRBJ2-7; D is possibly TRBD1 (5 bases). V lost 3 bases, J lost 4 bases, and 13 bases lay in between. The CDR3 runs to 14 residues. Germline assignment: CDR1 MNHEY and CDR2 SMNVEV (reference sequence). The CDR3, as DNA: TGTGCCAGCAGTTTTACAGGACACCCGTACGAGCAGTACTTC. Its protein is CASSFTGHPYEQYF.

This clonotype is a singleton in its sample. This chain joins TRBV15 and TRBJ1-2; TRBD1 agrees at 7 bases. The V gene's germline CDR1 is LNHNV and CDR2 YYDKDF (reference sequence). This CDR3 comprises 16 residues. V shed 0 bases and J 7 bases; nucleotides not matched to a gene: 11. The CDR3 nucleotides are TGTGCCACCAGCAGAGATGGAGGGACAGTGTCATGTGGCTACACCTTC. It yields the protein CATSRDGGTVSCGYTF.

DNA for the CDR3: TGTGCCAGCAGCCTACTTACTAGCGGGGTAAATACGCAGTATTTT. The encoded protein is CASSLLTSGVNTQYF. J is TRBJ2-3 and V is TRBV28; 10 bases agree with TRBD2. The CDR3 has 15 amino acids. With V trimmed by 6 bases and J by 7 bases, 10 bases remained unmatched. Per the germline V gene, CDR1 is MDHEN and CDR2 is SYDVKM. Filled out from reference TRBV28 and TRBJ2-3, the complete variable domain reads DVKVTQSSRYLVKRTGEKVFLECVQDMDHENMFWYRQDPGLGLRLIYFSYDVKMKEKGDIPEGYSVSREKKERFSLILESASTNQTSMYLCASSLLTSGVNTQYFGPGTRLTVL.